The clone carrying this T cell receptor beta chain was seen at least ten times. Its antigen is undetermined. The source of the sample is a study of Graves' ophthalmopathy and Graves' hyperthyroidism. Overall study: Researchers obtained peripheral blood at initial diagnosis, before any treatment had begun. Whole-study findings and limits: Sensitivity reached roughly 71% and specificity approximately 72% when the model predicted ophthalmopathy progression. Blood repertoires reportedly contained most expanded thyroid clonotypes above 0.001 frequency.

Germline CDR1 reads MNHEY; CDR2 reads SVGEGT. V gave up 5 bases and J gave up 3 bases; unmatched junction bases: 7. CDR3 size: 15 residues. About 10 ml of fresh blood yielded the PBMCs by density gradient. RNA transcripts provided the template for amplifying TCR beta CDR3 regions. In the first round, RT-PCR was carried out with HTBI primers, and a multiplex PCR formed the second round. From the multiplex PCR reads, TCRdb called clonotypes with MiXCR, one entry per CDR3 protein. The repertoire consists of a few hundred thousand distinct CDR3 sequences, with just over 15% occurring once and the leading ten covering around 6.6%.

This TCR came from a woman in her late teens or twenties with stable Graves' hyperthyroidism. Sample: peripheral blood. The chain joins TRBV6-2 or TRBV6-3 to TRBJ1-5, with 7 bases that match TRBD1. Here the CDR3 DNA reads TGTGCCAGCAGTACACGGGACAGCTACAATCAGCCCCAGCATTTT. It codes for CASSTRDSYNQPQHF.